The TCR beta chain described here comes from a study of control samples from healthy donors and cancer patients. The repertoire was sequenced with immunoSEQ multiplex PCR; TCRdb's copy has only in-frame clones and lacks some. The sample lists around 140,000 clones, roughly nine tenths occurring once. The CDR3 contains 15 residues. The germline V gene encodes CDR1 MRHNA and CDR2 SNTAGT. Trimming took 5 bases from V and 8 from J; bases not matched to a gene: 7. The sequence derives from a man aged 18 to 29 in good health. The sample comprised blood. This chain connects TRBV6-4 to TRBJ2-1; TRBD2 matches 12 bases. DNA of the CDR3: TGTGCCAGCAGTCCTAGCGGGGGGGCCAGCTATGAGCAGTTCTTC. Translation: CASSPSGGASYEQFF.